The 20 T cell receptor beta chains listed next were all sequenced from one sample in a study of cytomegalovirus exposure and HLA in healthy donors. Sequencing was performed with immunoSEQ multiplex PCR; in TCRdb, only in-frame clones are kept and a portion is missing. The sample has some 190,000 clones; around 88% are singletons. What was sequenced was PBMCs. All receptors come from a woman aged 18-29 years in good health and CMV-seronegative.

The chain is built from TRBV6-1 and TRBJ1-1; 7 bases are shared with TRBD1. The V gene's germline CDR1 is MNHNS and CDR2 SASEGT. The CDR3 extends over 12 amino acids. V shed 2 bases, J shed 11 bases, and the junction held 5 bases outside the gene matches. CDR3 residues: CASSERDRVAFF. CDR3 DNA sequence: TGTGCCAGCAGTGAACGAGACAGGGTGGCTTTCTTT.

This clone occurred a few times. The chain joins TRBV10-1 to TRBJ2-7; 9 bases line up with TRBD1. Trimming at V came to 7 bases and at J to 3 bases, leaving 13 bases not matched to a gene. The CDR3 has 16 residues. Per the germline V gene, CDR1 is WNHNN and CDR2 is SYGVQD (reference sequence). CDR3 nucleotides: TGCGCCAGCACGGAGTGGCGGGACAGGGCCTTCTACGAGCAGTACTTC. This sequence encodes CASTEWRDRAFYEQYF.

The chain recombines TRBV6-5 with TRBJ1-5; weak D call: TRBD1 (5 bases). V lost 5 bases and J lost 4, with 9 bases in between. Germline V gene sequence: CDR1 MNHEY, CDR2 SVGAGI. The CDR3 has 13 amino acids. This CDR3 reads CASSQRGNQPQHF. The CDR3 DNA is TGTGCCAGCAGTCAACGGGGGAATCAGCCCCAGCATTTT.

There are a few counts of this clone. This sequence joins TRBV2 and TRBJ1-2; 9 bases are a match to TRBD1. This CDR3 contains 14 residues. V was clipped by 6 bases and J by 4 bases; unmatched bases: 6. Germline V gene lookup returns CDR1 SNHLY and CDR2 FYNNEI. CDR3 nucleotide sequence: TGTGCCAGCAGGGCAACAGGGGGCGCCTATGGCTACACCTTC. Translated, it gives CASRATGGAYGYTF.

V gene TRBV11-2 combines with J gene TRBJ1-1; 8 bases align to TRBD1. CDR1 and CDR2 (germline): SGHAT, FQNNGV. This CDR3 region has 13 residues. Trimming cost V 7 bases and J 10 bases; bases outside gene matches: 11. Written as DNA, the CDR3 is TGTGCCAGCACCCTCTCCAGGGGGCGTGGAGCTTTCTTT. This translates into CASTLSRGRGAFF. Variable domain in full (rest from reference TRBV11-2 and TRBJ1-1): EAGVAQSPRYKIIEKRQSVAFWCNPISGHATLYWYQQILGQGPKLLIQFQNNGVVDDSQLPKDRFSAERLKGVDSTLKIQPAKLEDSAVYLCASTLSRGRGAFFGQGTRLTVV.

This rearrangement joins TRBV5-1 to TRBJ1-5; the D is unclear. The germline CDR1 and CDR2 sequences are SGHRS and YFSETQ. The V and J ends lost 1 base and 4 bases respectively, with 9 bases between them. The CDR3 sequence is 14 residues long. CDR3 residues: CASSLYSGNQPQHF. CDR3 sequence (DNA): TGCGCCAGCAGCTTGTATTCGGGGAATCAGCCCCAGCATTTT.

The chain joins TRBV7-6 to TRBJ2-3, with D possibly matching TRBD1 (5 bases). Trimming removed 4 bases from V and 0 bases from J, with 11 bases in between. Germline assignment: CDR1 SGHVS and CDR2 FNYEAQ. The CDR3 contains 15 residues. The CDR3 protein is CASSSLTASTDTQYF. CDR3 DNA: TGTGCCAGCAGCTCTTTGACAGCTAGCACAGATACGCAGTATTTT.

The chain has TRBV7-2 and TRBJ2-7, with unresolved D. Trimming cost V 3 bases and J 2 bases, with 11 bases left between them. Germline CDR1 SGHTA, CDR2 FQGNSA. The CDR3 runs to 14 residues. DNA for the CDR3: TGTGCCAGCAGCTTGGCACAACCCACCTACGAGCAGTACTTC. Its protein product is CASSLAQPTYEQYF.

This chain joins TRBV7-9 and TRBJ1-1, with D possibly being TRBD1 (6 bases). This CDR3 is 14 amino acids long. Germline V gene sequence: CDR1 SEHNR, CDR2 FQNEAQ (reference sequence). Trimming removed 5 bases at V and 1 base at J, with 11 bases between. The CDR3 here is CASSDGTTNTEAFF. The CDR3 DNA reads TGTGCCAGCAGCGACGGGACAACGAACACTGAAGCTTTCTTT.

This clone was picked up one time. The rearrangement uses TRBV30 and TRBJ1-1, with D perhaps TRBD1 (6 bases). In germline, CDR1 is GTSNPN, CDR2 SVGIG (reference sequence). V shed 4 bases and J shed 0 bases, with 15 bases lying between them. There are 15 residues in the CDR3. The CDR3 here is CAWTPPGHLNTEAFF. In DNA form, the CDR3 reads TGTGCCTGGACACCTCCGGGACACCTGAACACTGAAGCTTTCTTT. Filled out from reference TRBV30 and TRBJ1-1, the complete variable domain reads SQTIHQWPATLVQPVGSPLSLECTVEGTSNPNLYWYRQAAGRGLQLLFYSVGIGQISSEVPQNLSASRPQDRQFILSSKKLLLSDSGFYLCAWTPPGHLNTEAFFGQGTRLTVV.

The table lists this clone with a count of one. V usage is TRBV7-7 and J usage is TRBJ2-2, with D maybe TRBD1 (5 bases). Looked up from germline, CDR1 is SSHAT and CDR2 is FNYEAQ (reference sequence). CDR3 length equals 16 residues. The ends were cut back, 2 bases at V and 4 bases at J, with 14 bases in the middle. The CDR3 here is CASSLLQGPSTGELFF. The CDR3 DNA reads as TGTGCCAGCAGCTTATTGCAGGGTCCGAGCACCGGGGAGCTGTTTTTT.

CDR3 loop: CASSWDGTGGIFSYGYTF. Here the CDR3 DNA reads TGTGCCAGCAGCTGGGATGGGACAGGGGGGATTTTTAGCTATGGCTACACCTTC. This chain links TRBV5-5 with TRBJ1-2, with TRBD1 matching 11 bases. The CDR3 is made up of 18 amino acids. Germline V gene data show CDR1 as SGHKS and CDR2 as YYEKEE (reference sequence). Trimming took 3 bases from V and 4 from J; bases not matched to a gene: 14.

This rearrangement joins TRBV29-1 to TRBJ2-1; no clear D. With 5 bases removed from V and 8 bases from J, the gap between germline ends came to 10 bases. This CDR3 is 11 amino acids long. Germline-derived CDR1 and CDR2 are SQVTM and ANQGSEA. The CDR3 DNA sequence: TGCAGCGTTACGCGATCCGATGAGCAGTTCTTC. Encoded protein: CSVTRSDEQFF.

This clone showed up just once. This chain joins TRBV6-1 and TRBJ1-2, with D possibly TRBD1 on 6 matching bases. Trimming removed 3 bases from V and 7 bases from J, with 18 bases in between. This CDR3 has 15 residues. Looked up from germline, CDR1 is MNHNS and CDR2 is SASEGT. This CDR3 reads CASSERDTFKSGYTF. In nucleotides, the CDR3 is TGTGCCAGCAGTGAGAGGGACACTTTTAAGTCTGGCTACACCTTC.

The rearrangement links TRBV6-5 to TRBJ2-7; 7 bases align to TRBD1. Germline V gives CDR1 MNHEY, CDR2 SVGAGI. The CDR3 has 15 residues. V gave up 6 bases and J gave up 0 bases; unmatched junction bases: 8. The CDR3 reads CASSRTGTASYEQYF. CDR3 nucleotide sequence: TGTGCCAGCAGCAGAACCGGGACAGCCTCCTACGAGCAGTACTTC.

The CDR3 reads CASSQAGTGQEINGYTF. CDR3 DNA: TGTGCCAGCAGCCAAGCGGGAACGGGACAGGAGATCAATGGCTACACCTTC. The chain carries TRBV4-2 and TRBJ1-2, with 8 bases fitting TRBD1. The CDR3 contains 17 residues. Germline V gives CDR1 LGHNA, CDR2 YNFKEQ. Trimming at V came to 1 base and at J to 6 bases, leaving 13 bases not matched to a gene.

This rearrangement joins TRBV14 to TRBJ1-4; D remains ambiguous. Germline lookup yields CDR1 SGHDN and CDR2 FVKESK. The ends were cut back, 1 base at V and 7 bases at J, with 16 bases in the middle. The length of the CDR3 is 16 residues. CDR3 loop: CASSQVSSRVSEKLFF. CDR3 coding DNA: TGTGCCAGCAGCCAAGTTTCTTCGAGGGTTAGTGAAAAACTGTTTTTT. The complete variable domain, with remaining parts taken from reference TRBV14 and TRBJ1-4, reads EAGVTQFPSHSVIEKGQTVTLRCDPISGHDNLYWYRRVMGKEIKFLLHFVKESKQDESGMPNNRFLAERTGGTYSTLKVQPAELEDSGVYFCASSQVSSRVSEKLFFGSGTQLSVL.

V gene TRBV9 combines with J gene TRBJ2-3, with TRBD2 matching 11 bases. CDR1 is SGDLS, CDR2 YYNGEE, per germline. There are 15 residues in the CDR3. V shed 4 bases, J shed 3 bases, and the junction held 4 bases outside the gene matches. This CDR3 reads CASSRSGGVTDTQYF. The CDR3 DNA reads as TGTGCCAGCAGCCGTAGCGGGGGGGTAACAGATACGCAGTATTTT.

The CDR3 loop is CASSPQGGTEAFF. Here the CDR3 DNA reads TGTGCCAGTAGTCCCCAGGGGGGCACTGAAGCTTTCTTT. This chain connects TRBV19 to TRBJ1-1, with 7 bases that match TRBD1. With 5 bases clipped from V and 4 bases from J, the junction kept 4 bases outside the gene matches. The CDR3 runs 13 residues. The germline CDR1 and CDR2 sequences are LNHDA and SQIVND (reference sequence). Variable domain in full (rest from reference TRBV19 and TRBJ1-1): DGGITQSPKYLFRKEGQNVTLSCEQNLNHDAMYWYRQDPGQGLRLIYYSQIVNDFQKGDIAEGYSVSREKKESFPLTVTSAQKNPTAFYLCASSPQGGTEAFFGQGTRLTVV.

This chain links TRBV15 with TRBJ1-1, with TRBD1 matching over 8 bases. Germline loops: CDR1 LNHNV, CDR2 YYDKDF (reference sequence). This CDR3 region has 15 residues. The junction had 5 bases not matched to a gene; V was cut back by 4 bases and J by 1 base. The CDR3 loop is CATSIGQGGNTEAFF. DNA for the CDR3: TGTGCCACCAGCATCGGACAGGGTGGGAACACTGAAGCTTTCTTT.